Listed below are T cell receptor beta chains from one sample, sequenced in a study of blood T cell repertoires in COVID-19. Sequencing was performed with immunoSEQ multiplex PCR; in TCRdb, only in-frame clones are kept and a portion is missing. The table shows about 230,000 clones, with 70% to 90% occurring only once. Sequenced input: peripheral blood. The source of these receptors is a man aged 50-59 years with COVID-19, enrolled during active disease. The CDR3 runs from the conserved cysteine through the conserved F or W. The D gene is left open where the match is weak. Rows may omit the clone size; those that give it use once, few, many or a size class.

J gene | D gene | V gene | clone size | CDR3 DNA | CDR3 protein
TRBJ2-5 | TRBD2 | TRBV5-4 | NA | TGTGCCAGCAGCCCTGCGGGCACAGCGGGGGGGGTGAAGACCCAGTACTTC | CASSPAGTAGGVKTQYF
TRBJ2-7 | NA | TRBV18 | few | TGTGCCAGCTCACCGGAGGGTTCGAGCTCCTACGAGCAGTACTTC | CASSPEGSSSYEQYF
TRBJ2-7 | TRBD1 | TRBV4-3 | NA | TGCGCCAGCACATTCAACCAGGGTGGGGGACAGGGGGCTTCCTACGAGCAGTACTTC | CASTFNQGGGQGASYEQYF
TRBJ1-6 | TRBD1 | TRBV7-8 | NA | TGTGCCAGCAGCCCAGGGACAGGGGTCAATTCACCCCTCCACTTT | CASSPGTGVNSPLHF
TRBJ1-4 | NA | TRBV9 | NA | TGTGCCAGCAGCGTTCAGGGCCAGATTAATGAAAAACTGTTTTTT | CASSVQGQINEKLFF
TRBJ2-2 | TRBD2 | TRBV5-1 | once | TGCGCCAGCAGCGATAGGAGCGGGGTGGCCCTCACCGGGGAGCTGTTTTTT | CASSDRSGVALTGELFF
TRBJ2-6 | TRBD1 | TRBV15 | NA | TGTGCCACCAAAACGGGACAGGTTTATTCTGGGGCCAACGTCCTGACTTTC | CATKTGQVYSGANVLTF
TRBJ2-1 | TRBD1 | TRBV10-3 | NA | TGTGCCATCAGTGAGTCGTCAGGGGGCAATGAGCAGTTCTTC | CAISESSGGNEQFF
TRBJ2-6 | NA | TRBV13 | NA | TGTGCCAGCAGCTTAGGCCTCCGGGGTACTGGGGCCAACGTCCTGACTTTC | CASSLGLRGTGANVLTF
TRBJ2-7 | NA | TRBV7-2 | NA | TGTGCCAGCAGCTTGACAGGCAATACCTACGAGCAGTACTTC | CASSLTGNTYEQYF
TRBJ2-1 | TRBD2 | TRBV10-1 | once | TGCGCCAGCAGCAGGAGGACTAGCGGGGGGAATAAAGCGGATGAGCAGTTCTTC | CASSRRTSGGNKADEQFF
TRBJ1-1 | TRBD1 | TRBV7-9 | NA | TGTGCCAGCAGCCGGACAGGGGGTAAGAACACTGAAGCTTTCTTT | CASSRTGGKNTEAFF
TRBJ1-2 | NA | TRBV28 | once | TGTGCCAGCAGTTTACCGCAGGGTGGTGGCTACACCTTC | CASSLPQGGGYTF
TRBJ2-7 | TRBD1 | TRBV24-1 | NA | TGTGCCACCAGTACGGGACAGGGGATACACGAGCAGTACTTC | CATSTGQGIHEQYF
TRBJ1-2 | TRBD1 | TRBV9 | NA | TGTGCCAGCAGCGTAGGAGACAGGGGGTCGGAGACCTTC | CASSVGDRGSETF
TRBJ2-7 | NA | TRBV5-3 | NA | TGTGCCAGGAGATCGGGCGGAGGGTACGAGCAGTACTTC | CARRSGGGYEQYF
TRBJ2-5 | NA | TRBV7-2 | NA | TGTGCCAGCAGCTTAGTGAGACGGGGCGGGACTCAACACGCAGAGACCCAGTACTTC | CASSLVRRGGTQHAETQYF
TRBJ2-5 | TRBD1 | TRBV7-2 | once | TGTGCCAGCAGCCTCGGACAGGGAGTTATCCAAGAGACCCAGTACTTC | CASSLGQGVIQETQYF
TRBJ2-1 | TRBD1 | TRBV7-9 | NA | TGTGCCAGCAGCACCGGGACAGGGGACAATGAGCAGTTCTTC | CASSTGTGDNEQFF
TRBJ2-3 | NA | TRBV9 | NA | TGTGCCAGCAGTGTGGGGGCGGTGGGCACAGATACGCAGTATTTT | CASSVGAVGTDTQYF
TRBJ1-2 | TRBD1 | TRBV28 | NA | TGTGCCAGCTCCCTCGGGGACAGGCTCTATGGCTACACCTTC | CASSLGDRLYGYTF
TRBJ1-5 | NA | TRBV6-1 | NA | TGTGCCAGCAGCGAAGTGCAGGGGAATCAGCCCCAGCATTTT | CASSEVQGNQPQHF
TRBJ2-2 | TRBD1 | TRBV18 | NA | TGTGCCAGCTCACCAGGGACAGCCCGAAAGACCGGGGAGCTGTTTTTT | CASSPGTARKTGELFF
TRBJ2-3 | NA | TRBV3-1/TRBV3-2 | NA | TGTGCCAGCAGCCAACCGGGACACAGTACAGATACGCAGTATTTT | CASSQPGHSTDTQYF
TRBJ1-1 | NA | TRBV7-8 | NA | TGTGCCAGCAGCTATAATTTGAACACTGAAGCTTTCTTT | CASSYNLNTEAFF
TRBJ2-5 | NA | TRBV7-9 | NA | TGTGCCAGCAGTCGACAGGCGGGGGTAGAGACCCAGTACTTC | CASSRQAGVETQYF
TRBJ2-3 | NA | TRBV6-2/TRBV6-3 | NA | TGTGCCAGCAGCTCTAGGGGGAATACGCAGTATTTT | CASSSRGNTQYF
TRBJ2-5 | TRBD2 | TRBV14 | NA | TGTGCCAGCAGCCAGGGGACTACCAACCAAGAGACCCAGTACTTC | CASSQGTTNQETQYF
TRBJ2-1 | TRBD2 | TRBV3-1/TRBV3-2 | once | TGTGCCAGCAGCCCACTAGCGGGGGGGCGGGGGCAGTTCTTC | CASSPLAGGRGQFF
TRBJ2-3 | TRBD2 | TRBV6-2/TRBV6-3 | NA | TGTGCCAGCAGTTATAGCCTAGCGGGGTTCACAGATACGCAGTATTTT | CASSYSLAGFTDTQYF
TRBJ2-7 | NA | TRBV6-2/TRBV6-3 | NA | TGTGCCAGCAGTTACTCCGGGACATTCTACGAGCAGTACTTC | CASSYSGTFYEQYF
TRBJ1-1 | NA | TRBV6-5 | NA | TGTGCCAGCAGCCTATATCGGAACACTGAAGCTTTCTTT | CASSLYRNTEAFF
TRBJ2-1 | TRBD2 | TRBV5-4 | NA | TGTGCCAGCAGCTTGCCCCTAGCGGGGTCGGATGAGCAGTTCTTC | CASSLPLAGSDEQFF
TRBJ2-5 | TRBD2 | TRBV7-2 | NA | TGTGCCAGCAGCAAGCGGACTAGCGGGGGTTTTACTGAGGAGACCCAGTACTTC | CASSKRTSGGFTEETQYF
TRBJ1-2 | NA | TRBV18 | NA | TGTGCCAGCTCACCAGGGGCGCGAGACTATGGCTACACCTTC | CASSPGARDYGYTF
TRBJ1-2 | NA | TRBV10-2 | NA | TGCGCCAGCAGTGAATGGGGCCCCCCTAACTATGGCTACACCTTC | CASSEWGPPNYGYTF
TRBJ1-4 | NA | TRBV30 | NA | TGTGCCTGGAGTGTACCCTACAGGGTTGAAAAACTGTTTTTT | CAWSVPYRVEKLFF
TRBJ2-2 | TRBD1 | TRBV4-1 | NA | TGCGCCAGCAGCCAGATCGACAGGGGGCCTGGGGAGCTGTTTTTT | CASSQIDRGPGELFF
TRBJ1-2 | NA | TRBV6-5 | NA | TGTGCCAGCAGTCGGTCATGGGAGGGCAACTATGGCTACACCTTC | CASSRSWEGNYGYTF
TRBJ1-6 | NA | TRBV14 | NA | TGTGCCAGCACGGGGGACTATAATTCACCCCTCCACTTT | CASTGDYNSPLHF
TRBJ2-1 | NA | TRBV20-1 | NA | TGCAGTGCTAGACAGGGGAATGAGCAGTTCTTC | CSARQGNEQFF
TRBJ2-2 | NA | TRBV6-5 | NA | TGTGCCAGCACCCCCCGGGGGAGCTACACCGGGGAGCTGTTTTTT | CASTPRGSYTGELFF
TRBJ2-7 | TRBD2 | TRBV7-6 | NA | TGTGCCAGCAGCTTACGGCGGGGGAACGAGCAGTACTTC | CASSLRRGNEQYF
TRBJ2-7 | NA | TRBV2 | NA | TGTGCCAGCAGCCTACTACAGGGCCCCTACGAGCAGTACTTC | CASSLLQGPYEQYF
TRBJ1-5 | NA | TRBV7-2 | NA | TGTGCCAGCAGTGCGATAATAGGGGATCAGCCCCAGCATTTT | CASSAIIGDQPQHF
TRBJ2-1 | TRBD2 | TRBV2 | NA | TGTGCCAGCAATATACTAGCGGGGGGGCTGAGTGAGCAGTTCTTC | CASNILAGGLSEQFF
TRBJ1-1 | NA | TRBV29-1 | NA | TGCAGCGCTGCAGCTTCAGGGAGGGGGGCTTTCTTT | CSAAASGRGAFF
TRBJ1-4 | TRBD1 | TRBV5-8 | NA | TGTGCCAGCAGCTTGGGCCGGGACAGAATAAATGAAAAACTGTTTTTT | CASSLGRDRINEKLFF
TRBJ1-6 | TRBD1 | TRBV19 | NA | TGTGCCAGTAGTATACCCCACGGACAGGGGGCGCGGTCACCCCTCCACTTT | CASSIPHGQGARSPLHF
TRBJ1-5 | TRBD1 | TRBV7-9 | once | TGTGCCAGCAGCCTAGGGGGCACGCCCCAGCATTTT | CASSLGGTPQHF
TRBJ2-3 | NA | TRBV5-1 | NA | TGCGCCAGCAGCTTGCCTCTTCCGGGGGAGGGCACAGATACGCAGTATTTT | CASSLPLPGEGTDTQYF
TRBJ1-6 | NA | TRBV2 | NA | TGTGCCAGCAGGGGGGACCAGGGAGGGTATTCACCCCTCCACTTT | CASRGDQGGYSPLHF
TRBJ1-5 | NA | TRBV27 | few | TGTGCCAGCAGTTTATCCGGACAGTTTAGCAATCAGCCCCAGCATTTT | CASSLSGQFSNQPQHF
TRBJ1-1 | TRBD1 | TRBV6-1 | NA | TGTGCCAGCAGTGACCTTGGGACAGGGGCACGAATGAACACTGAAGCTTTCTTT | CASSDLGTGARMNTEAFF
TRBJ1-2 | NA | TRBV6-6 | NA | TGTGCCAGCACCGGGGGGACTAATTATGGCTACACCTTC | CASTGGTNYGYTF
TRBJ1-1 | NA | TRBV9 | NA | TGTGCCAGCAGCTCGGGTGGAACTGAAGCTTTCTTT | CASSSGGTEAFF
TRBJ2-3 | TRBD1 | TRBV7-3 | once | TGTGCCAGCAGGACAGGGGGCAAGAGGACAGATACGCAGTATTTT | CASRTGGKRTDTQYF
TRBJ2-3 | TRBD2 | TRBV7-3 | NA | TGTGCCAGCAGCTTAATCGGGGGGGCACCAGATACGCAGTATTTT | CASSLIGGAPDTQYF
TRBJ2-7 | NA | TRBV19 | NA | TGTGCCACTCAAAAGGGGAGGAGAAGCTCCTACGAGCAGTACTTC | CATQKGRRSSYEQYF